This entry concerns a single T cell receptor (beta chain). The sample belongs to a study of shared clonotypes between healthy human individuals. CDR3 length: 13 residues. V lost 5 bases and J lost 0, with 9 bases in between. Germline CDR1 reads SGHKS; CDR2 reads YYEKEE (reference sequence). The protocol was immunoSEQ multiplex PCR, while the TCRdb copy is restricted to in-frame clones and leaves out a portion. This sample carries roughly 1.4 million clones, approximately 98.5% of them seen once, and the ten largest clones take around 0.38%. The receptor comes from a man aged 30 to 45 in good health. Sample: naive CD4+ T cells sorted from blood. Regarding subset: CD45RA+ positively selected. This sequence joins TRBV5-5 and TRBJ2-7; D not certain. The chain's CDR3 is CASRSRSSYEQYF. The CDR3 DNA is TGTGCCAGCAGGTCCCGGAGCTCCTACGAGCAGTACTTC.